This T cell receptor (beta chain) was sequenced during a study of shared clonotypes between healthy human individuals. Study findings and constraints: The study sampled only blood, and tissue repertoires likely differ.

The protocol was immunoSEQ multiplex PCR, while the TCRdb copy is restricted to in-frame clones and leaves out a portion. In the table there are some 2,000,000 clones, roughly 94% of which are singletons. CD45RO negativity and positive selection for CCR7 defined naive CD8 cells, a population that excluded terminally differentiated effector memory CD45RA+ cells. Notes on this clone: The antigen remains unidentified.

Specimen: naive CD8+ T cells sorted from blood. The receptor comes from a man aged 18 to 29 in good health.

CDR3 sequence (DNA): TGTGCCAGCAGCTTATGGACTACCTACGAGCAGTACTTC. The encoded protein is CASSLWTTYEQYF. The chain is built from TRBV7-2 and TRBJ2-7; D might be TRBD2 (6 bases). Trimming removed 2 bases from V and 2 bases from J, with 7 bases in between. The germline gives CDR1 SGHTA, CDR2 FQGNSA. The CDR3 totals 13 residues.